One sample yielded the 17 T cell receptor beta chains listed below, sequenced in a study of T cells in Graves' hyperthyroidism and ophthalmopathy. TCR beta CDR3 regions were amplified from RNA. An initial round of RT-PCR targeting the TCR CDR3 relied on the HTBI primer set. MiXCR was run by TCRdb on the multiplex PCR reads, yielding one entry per CDR3 protein. This table has fewer than 350,000 distinct CDR3 sequences, about 20% appearing once. The sample consisted of blood. These receptors all come from a woman between 45 and 60 years old with Graves' hyperthyroidism.

This clonotype was detected a few times. The chain has TRBV18 and TRBJ1-4; 11 bases are a match to TRBD1. Germline assignment: CDR1 KGHSH and CDR2 LQKENI. Trimming cost V 4 bases and J 5 bases; bases outside gene matches: 9. The CDR3 length is 17 residues. Here the CDR3 reads CASSRRDRGFLNEKLFF. CDR3 DNA: TGTGCCAGCTCACGCCGGGACAGGGGGTTTTTGAATGAAAAACTGTTTTTT.

The sample holds one count of this clonotype. The rearrangement links TRBV19 to TRBJ2-7; D is unresolved. CDR1 is LNHDA and CDR2 is SQIVND in the germline V gene (reference sequence). The CDR3 covers 12 residues. V dropped 3 bases and J dropped 1 base, with 4 bases sitting between them. DNA for the CDR3: TGTGCCAGTAGTATGGGTTCCTACGAGCAGTACTTC. This codes for CASSMGSYEQYF.

Many counts were recorded for this clonotype. The chain couples TRBV13 to TRBJ2-5; 9 positions match TRBD2. V was clipped by 2 bases and J by 4 bases; unmatched bases: 8. Germline V gene lookup returns CDR1 PRHDT and CDR2 FYEKMQ (reference sequence). This CDR3 has 16 residues. CDR3 protein: CASSLRVAGEGETQYF. The CDR3 DNA reads TGTGCCAGCAGCTTACGGGTAGCGGGAGAGGGAGAGACCCAGTACTTC.

This clonotype has at least ten counts. In nucleotides, the CDR3 is TGTGCCAGCACCAACACCGGAGGACAGGGGAACACAGATACGCAGTATTTT. Translating gives CASTNTGGQGNTDTQYF. The chain links TRBV11-1 to TRBJ2-3; 9 nucleotides agree with TRBD1. CDR3 size: 17 residues. V shed 7 bases and J 2 bases; nucleotides not matched to a gene: 13. Germline lookup yields CDR1 SGHAT and CDR2 FQDESV (reference sequence). The full variable domain, completed using reference TRBV11-1 and TRBJ2-3, is EAEVAQSPRYKITEKSQAVAFWCDPISGHATLYWYRQILGQGPELLVQFQDESVVDDSQLPKDRFSAERLKGVDSTLKIQPAELGDSAMYLCASTNTGGQGNTDTQYFGPGTRLTVL.

This clonotype has ten or more counts. V gene TRBV29-1 combines with J gene TRBJ2-1, with 11 bases that match TRBD2. After removal of 2 bases from V and 7 bases from J, the junction contained 7 bases not matched to a gene. The CDR3 is made up of 15 amino acids. CDR1 and CDR2 from the germline V gene are SQVTM and ANQGSEA. CDR3 region: CSVELWGLAENEQFF. The CDR3 coding sequence is TGCAGCGTTGAATTATGGGGACTAGCGGAGAATGAGCAGTTCTTC.

This clonotype appeared many times. This sequence joins TRBV5-1 and TRBJ2-7; TRBD1 matches at 7 bases. The junction had 8 bases not matched to a gene; V was cut back by 5 bases and J by 6 bases. The CDR3 covers 13 residues. In germline, CDR1 is SGHRS, CDR2 YFSETQ. Here the CDR3 DNA reads TGCGCCAGCAGACAGACAGGGACGGGCGAGCAGTACTTC. Protein product: CASRQTGTGEQYF.

This CDR3 reads CSATFSGRGEDTQYF. The CDR3 DNA sequence: TGCAGCGCTACCTTTAGCGGGAGAGGGGAAGATACGCAGTATTTT. The V call is TRBV29-1, the J call TRBJ2-3; 9 bases are shared with TRBD2. The trim removed 7 bases at V and 5 bases at J, leaving 13 bases unmatched. The CDR3 covers 15 residues. The V gene's germline CDR1 is SQVTM and CDR2 ANQGSEA.

This clonotype came up a few times. This CDR3 reads CSVASQGSEQYF. The CDR3 nucleotides read TGCAGCGTTGCCAGTCAGGGGTCCGAGCAGTACTTC. The chain has TRBV29-1 and TRBJ2-7; D is possibly TRBD1 (6 bases). The germline gives CDR1 SQVTM, CDR2 ANQGSEA. CDR3 length: 12 amino acids. Trimming cost V 4 bases and J 6 bases, with 13 bases left between them.

Many counts were recorded for this clonotype. The chain carries TRBV12-3 or TRBV12-4 and TRBJ1-1, with 9 bases identical to TRBD1. The V segment lost 6 bases and the J segment 6 bases; nucleotides outside the gene matches: 11. The CDR3 has 15 residues. The DNA for the CDR3 is TGTGCCAGCAGGGGCGAGGGACAGGGTGTGGCTGAAGCTTTCTTT. Residues: CASRGEGQGVAEAFF.

Concerning this clonotype itself: Germline and junction disagree at one end, which may indicate a read error. DNA of the CDR3: TGTGCCCGGAGTAAGGGTTTTGGGGCCAACGTCCTGACTTTC. It encodes CARSKGFGANVLTF. V and J are TRBV30 and TRBJ2-6; D gene ambiguous. Germline CDR1 reads GTSNPN; CDR2 reads SVGIG (reference sequence). This CDR3 spans 14 amino acids.

This clonotype has just a few counts. V usage is TRBV5-5 and J usage is TRBJ2-1, with a possible D match to TRBD2 (5 bases). The CDR3 runs to 14 residues. Germline V gives CDR1 SGHKS, CDR2 YYEKEE (reference sequence). Trimming shortened V by 4 bases and J by 9 bases, and 17 bases separated the two germline ends. The CDR3 protein is CASSRLLDRSEQFF. The CDR3 DNA reads as TGTGCCAGCAGCCGCTTACTAGACCGCAGTGAGCAGTTCTTC.

V usage is TRBV20-1 and J usage is TRBJ2-2; D perhaps matches TRBD2 (6 bases). The CDR3 is 14 amino acids. Germline V lookup: CDR1 DFQATT, CDR2 SNEGSKA (reference sequence). V was shortened by 0 bases and J by 7 bases, with 12 bases between the two germline ends. The CDR3 DNA follows: TGCAGTGCTAGAGAGGCGGGGTCCGGCGGGGAGCTGTTTTTT. Translating gives CSAREAGSGGELFF.

This clonotype appeared a few times. The rearrangement uses TRBV6-1 and TRBJ2-3; unclear D gene. Germline V CDR1 and CDR2: MNHNS, SASEGT. CDR3 length: 16 amino acids. The germline V and J ends were trimmed by 6 bases and 2 bases, with 18 bases remaining between them. The CDR3: CASRAGQLGSTDTQYF. The CDR3, as DNA: TGTGCCAGCAGAGCCGGGCAGCTGGGATCCACAGATACGCAGTATTTT.

The chain carries TRBV6-1 and TRBJ2-2; no reliable D call. V gave up 5 bases and J gave up 4 bases, with 8 bases separating them. The CDR3 is made up of 13 amino acids. Germline CDR1 reads MNHNS; CDR2 reads SASEGT. CDR3: CASSNVATGELFF. For the CDR3, the DNA is TGTGCCAGCAGTAACGTAGCCACCGGGGAGCTGTTTTTT.

This clonotype was picked up a small number of times. This chain connects TRBV6-1 to TRBJ2-1; 10 bases fit TRBD2. Germline assignment: CDR1 MNHNS and CDR2 SASEGT. This CDR3 region has 16 residues. Trimming took 3 bases from V and 5 from J; bases not matched to a gene: 7. CDR3 DNA sequence: TGTGCCAGCAGTGACCCGGGACTAGCGCCTAACAATGAGCAGTTCTTC. Its translation is CASSDPGLAPNNEQFF.

Details on this clonotype: The germline gene is not matched at one end of the junction; a read error may be the cause. The chain uses TRBV5-1 and TRBJ2-1; TRBD2 agrees at 15 bases. Germline V gene data show CDR1 as SGHRS and CDR2 as YFSETQ. There are 16 residues in the CDR3. CDR3 residues: CASSVGGTSGRYEQFF. The DNA for the CDR3 is TGTGCCAGCAGCGTAGGGGGGACTAGCGGGAGGTATGAGCAGTTCTTC.

This clonotype has at least ten counts. V and J are TRBV7-2 and TRBJ2-3; 7 bases map to TRBD1. The CDR3 is 14 residues long. Trimming cost V 5 bases and J 1 base; bases outside gene matches: 3. CDR1 is SGHTA and CDR2 is FQGNSA in the germline V gene. The CDR3 nucleotides read TGTGCCAGCAGCCACGGACAGGGCACAGATACGCAGTATTTT. This translates into CASSHGQGTDTQYF.